This T cell receptor (beta chain) was found in a study of cytomegalovirus exposure and HLA in healthy donors. The PCR was carried out with 60 Vbeta primers and 13 Jbeta primers. This table comes from immunoSEQ multiplex PCR, and its TCRdb copy is limited to in-frame clones, with some not included. The sample includes more than 85,000 clones, 80% to 85% of them seen just once. The receptor's source is a woman aged 55-70 years in good health and CMV-seropositive. Sequencing was carried out using PBMCs.

Here the CDR3 reads CASIEGGRTDTQYF. CDR3 coding DNA: TGTGCCAGCATCGAGGGAGGGCGCACAGATACGCAGTATTTT. The chain combines TRBV2 with TRBJ2-3; 7 bases line up with TRBD2. Germline CDR1 SNHLY, CDR2 FYNNEI. J was trimmed by 1 base and V by 7 bases; bases with no gene match: 5. The CDR3 runs to 14 residues.